The next 14 T cell receptor beta chains were all read from a single sample in a study of blood T cell repertoires in COVID-19. Measured with immunoSEQ multiplex PCR; TCRdb has only the in-frame clones, and not every one. The sample has 200,000 to 300,000 clones; approximately 86% are singletons. Sequencing was performed on peripheral blood. These receptor sequences come from a human donor in a cohort sampled during active COVID-19.

The chain combines TRBV2 with TRBJ1-1; a possible D gene is TRBD1 (5 bases). This CDR3 is 15 amino acids long. V was trimmed by 6 bases and J by 3 bases, leaving 17 bases between them. In germline, CDR1 is SNHLY, CDR2 FYNNEI. The CDR3 loop is CASRPHTRGDTEAFF. In nucleotides, the CDR3 is TGTGCCAGCAGGCCGCACACCCGGGGGGACACTGAAGCTTTCTTT.

This clone appeared a single time. J is TRBJ2-1 and V is TRBV4-1, with 9 positions matching TRBD2. The CDR3 is made up of 15 amino acids. V trimming: 3 bases; J trimming: 8 bases; junction bases outside the gene matches: 8. Germline lookup yields CDR1 MGHRA and CDR2 YSYEKL. CDR3 loop: CASSQGGRDYDEQFF. In nucleotides, the CDR3 is TGCGCCAGCAGCCAGGGCGGGAGGGATTACGATGAGCAGTTCTTC.

The genes are TRBV18 and TRBJ2-7; perhaps TRBD1 as D (5 bases). The ends were cut back, 2 bases at V and 3 bases at J, with 11 bases in the middle. Germline lookup yields CDR1 KGHSH and CDR2 LQKENI. The CDR3 extends over 14 amino acids. Written as DNA, the CDR3 is TGTGCCAGCTCACCATCTGGACAAAACTACGAGCAGTACTTC. Residues: CASSPSGQNYEQYF.

This clone has just a few counts. The genes are TRBV5-5 and TRBJ2-1; weak D call: TRBD2 (5 bases). The CDR3 loop spans 13 amino acids. Trimming shortened V by 0 bases and J by 10 bases, and 11 bases separated the two germline ends. Germline lookup yields CDR1 SGHKS and CDR2 YYEKEE (reference sequence). CDR3 protein: CASSLGTGTEQFF. The CDR3 nucleotides are TGTGCCAGCAGCTTGGGGACTGGCACAGAGCAGTTCTTC.

The V and J genes are TRBV10-2 and TRBJ1-5; 12 nucleotides line up with TRBD1. Germline V gene lookup returns CDR1 WSHSY and CDR2 SAAADI. The V and J ends lost 7 bases and 6 bases, in that order; junction bases with no gene match: 7. The CDR3 is 15 residues long. The DNA for the CDR3 is TGCGCCAGCACCTTAGGGACAGGGGGCGGTCAGCCCCAGCATTTT. It specifies CASTLGTGGGQPQHF.

This clone came up a few times. V usage is TRBV19 and J usage is TRBJ1-5; 7 bases fit TRBD1. The junction had 9 bases not matched to a gene; V was cut back by 8 bases and J by 2 bases. Germline V gene data show CDR1 as LNHDA and CDR2 as SQIVND (reference sequence). The CDR3 spans 15 residues. The CDR3 is CASSQGVSGNQPQHF. The CDR3 DNA is TGTGCCAGTTCTCAGGGGGTATCGGGCAATCAGCCCCAGCATTTT.

This chain connects TRBV19 to TRBJ1-2; the match to TRBD1 covers 12 bases. This CDR3 is built from 18 residues. The V gene's germline CDR1 is LNHDA and CDR2 SQIVND (reference sequence). V was clipped by 3 bases and J by 7 bases; unmatched bases: 15. The CDR3 loop reads CASSIIGVPGQGATGYTF. The CDR3 bases are TGTGCCAGTAGTATCATAGGGGTCCCGGGACAGGGGGCGACTGGCTACACCTTC. The whole variable domain, filled in from reference TRBV19 and TRBJ1-2, reads DGGITQSPKYLFRKEGQNVTLSCEQNLNHDAMYWYRQDPGQGLRLIYYSQIVNDFQKGDIAEGYSVSREKKESFPLTVTSAQKNPTAFYLCASSIIGVPGQGATGYTFGSGTRLTVV.

This clone was counted between two and nine times. This chain links TRBV20-1 with TRBJ2-1; perhaps TRBD2 as D (5 bases). Germline-derived CDR1 and CDR2 are DFQATT and SNEGSKA (reference sequence). V was pared by 3 bases and J by 2 bases, with 14 bases between. The CDR3 sequence is 15 residues long. The CDR3 DNA follows: TGCAGTGCTAGTCGGGCTGGGAGCACCTACAATGAGCAGTTCTTC. Its protein product is CSASRAGSTYNEQFF.

The V and J genes are TRBV28 and TRBJ2-2; D might be TRBD1 (5 bases). Germline CDR1 MDHEN, CDR2 SYDVKM. V gave up 6 bases and J gave up 5 bases, with 16 bases separating them. The CDR3 spans 15 residues. CDR3 in DNA: TGTGCCAGCAGGACCAGGGTTCTTGGGACCGGGGAGCTGTTTTTT. Translation gives CASRTRVLGTGELFF. Drawing the rest from reference TRBV28 and TRBJ2-2, the complete variable domain is DVKVTQSSRYLVKRTGEKVFLECVQDMDHENMFWYRQDPGLGLRLIYFSYDVKMKEKGDIPEGYSVSREKKERFSLILESASTNQTSMYLCASRTRVLGTGELFFGEGSRLTVL.

The chain joins TRBV10-2 to TRBJ2-2; 9 nucleotides align to TRBD2. This CDR3 contains 16 residues. V lost 0 bases, J lost 6 bases, and 5 bases stayed unmatched. Germline V CDR1 and CDR2: WSHSY, SAAADI. For the CDR3, the DNA is TGCGCCAGCAGTGAGTCCAATCTAGCGGGACCCGGGGAGCTGTTTTTT. As protein: CASSESNLAGPGELFF.

This sequence joins TRBV6-5 and TRBJ2-7, with D possibly matching TRBD2 (6 bases). Trimming pared 0 bases from V and 7 bases from J, leaving 19 bases between. Per the germline V gene, CDR1 is MNHEY and CDR2 is SVGAGI. The CDR3 sequence is 16 residues long. CDR3 nucleotides: TGTGCCAGCAGTTACTCCGGGGGTTGGCTCCGTGGGGAGCAGTACTTC. This codes for CASSYSGGWLRGEQYF.

CDR3: CASSELFNFIMNTEAFF. The CDR3 bases are TGTGCCAGCAGTGAATTATTTAACTTTATCATGAACACTGAAGCTTTCTTT. This chain joins TRBV6-1 and TRBJ1-1; the D is unclear. Germline V gene sequence: CDR1 MNHNS, CDR2 SASEGT. Trimming left V 2 bases short and J 0 bases short, with 16 bases between. The CDR3 has 17 amino acids.

V is TRBV18 and J is TRBJ2-5; tentative D call: TRBD2 (6 bases). This CDR3 is 13 amino acids long. The ends were cut back, 3 bases at V and 5 bases at J, with 10 bases in the middle. CDR1 is KGHSH, CDR2 LQKENI, per germline. CDR3 protein: CASSPSGGETQYF. As DNA, the CDR3 is TGTGCCAGCTCACCTTCTGGGGGGGAGACCCAGTACTTC.

This chain connects TRBV27 to TRBJ2-3; 7 bases are shared with TRBD1. V was pared by 4 bases and J by 6 bases, with 4 bases of the junction left unmatched. Germline V gene lookup returns CDR1 MNHEY and CDR2 SMNVEV (reference sequence). The CDR3 extends over 13 amino acids. The CDR3 DNA reads as TGTGCCAGCAGTTACAGGGGTGGCGATACGCAGTATTTT. This translates into CASSYRGGDTQYF.